This TCR beta chain was sequenced for a study of regulatory T cells in long-lasting Graves disease. Study-wide points: Public clonotype sharing was higher in persistent than newly diagnosed patients.

TCR beta libraries were built with iRepertoire HTBI primers and Arm-PCR of CDR3 regions. TCRdb reprocessed the multiplex PCR reads with MiXCR, giving one entry per CDR3 protein. The sample has hundreds of thousands of distinct CDR3 sequences, around 16% seen once; the top ten hold 20% to 25%. Time point noted: newly diagnosed GD, antithyroid drugs for less than 3 months. There was RNA extracted from PBMCs, and the TCR library was made from it. Staff drew approximately 10 milliliters of peripheral blood into EDTA tubes. CDR3 size: 14 residues. Germline lookup yields CDR1 DFQATT and CDR2 SNEGSKA (reference sequence). V was pared by 1 base and J by 0 bases, with 9 bases between. With regard to this clonotype: Its antigen is as yet unknown.

The same data also went into a second study, on T cells in Graves' hyperthyroidism and ophthalmopathy.

This receptor was obtained from a middle-aged woman with Graves disease. This rearrangement joins TRBV20-1 to TRBJ1-1; TRBD1 is a possible D gene (5 bases). The input for sequencing was peripheral blood mononuclear cells (PBMCs), taken at new diagnosis, from a patient treated with antithyroid drugs. CDR3 amino acids: CSARGVGVNTEAFF. The CDR3 nucleotides read TGCAGTGCTAGAGGTGTAGGGGTGAACACTGAAGCTTTCTTT.